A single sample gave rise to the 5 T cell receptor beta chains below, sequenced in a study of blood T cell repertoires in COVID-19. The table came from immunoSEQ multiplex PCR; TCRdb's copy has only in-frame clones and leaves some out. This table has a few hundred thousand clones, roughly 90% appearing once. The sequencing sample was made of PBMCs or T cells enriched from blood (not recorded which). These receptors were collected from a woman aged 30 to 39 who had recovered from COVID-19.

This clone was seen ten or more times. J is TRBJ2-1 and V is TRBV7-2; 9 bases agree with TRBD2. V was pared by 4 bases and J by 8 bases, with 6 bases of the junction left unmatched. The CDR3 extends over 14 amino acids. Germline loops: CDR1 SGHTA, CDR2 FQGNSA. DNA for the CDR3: TGTGCCAGCAGCTCGACAGGGACTAGCCATGAGCAGTTCTTC. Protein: CASSSTGTSHEQFF.

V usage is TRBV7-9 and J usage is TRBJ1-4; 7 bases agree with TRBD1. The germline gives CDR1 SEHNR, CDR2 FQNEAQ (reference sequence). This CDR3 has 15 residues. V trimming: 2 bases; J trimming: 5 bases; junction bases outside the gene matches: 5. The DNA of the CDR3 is TGTGCCAGCAGCTTAATGGGACAGAGAAATGAAAAACTGTTTTTT. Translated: CASSLMGQRNEKLFF.

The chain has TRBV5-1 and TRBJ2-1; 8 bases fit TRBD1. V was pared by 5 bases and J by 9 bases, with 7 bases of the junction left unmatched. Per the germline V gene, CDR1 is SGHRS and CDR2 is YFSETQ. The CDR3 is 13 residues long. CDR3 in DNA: TGCGCCAGCAGACTGACAGGGGAGGTTGAGCAGTTCTTC. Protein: CASRLTGEVEQFF. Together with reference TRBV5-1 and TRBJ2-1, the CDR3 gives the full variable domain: KAGVTQTPRYLIKTRGQQVTLSCSPISGHRSVSWYQQTPGQGLQFLFEYFSETQRNKGNFPGRFSGRQFSNSRSEMNVSTLELGDSALYLCASRLTGEVEQFFGPGTRLTVL.

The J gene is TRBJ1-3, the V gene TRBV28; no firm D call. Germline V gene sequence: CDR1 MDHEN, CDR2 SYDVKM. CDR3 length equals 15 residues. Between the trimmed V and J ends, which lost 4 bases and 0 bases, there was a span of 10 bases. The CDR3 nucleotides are TGTGCCAGCAGTTATGCCGCGAGCTCTGGAAACACCATATATTTT. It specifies CASSYAASSGNTIYF.

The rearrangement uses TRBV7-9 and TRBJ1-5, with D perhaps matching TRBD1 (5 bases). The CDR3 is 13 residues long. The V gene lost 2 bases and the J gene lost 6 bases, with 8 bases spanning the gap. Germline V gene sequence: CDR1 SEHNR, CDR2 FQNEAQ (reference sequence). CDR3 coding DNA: TGTGCCAGCAGCTTACAGGGTTTTCAGCCCCAGCATTTT. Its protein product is CASSLQGFQPQHF.